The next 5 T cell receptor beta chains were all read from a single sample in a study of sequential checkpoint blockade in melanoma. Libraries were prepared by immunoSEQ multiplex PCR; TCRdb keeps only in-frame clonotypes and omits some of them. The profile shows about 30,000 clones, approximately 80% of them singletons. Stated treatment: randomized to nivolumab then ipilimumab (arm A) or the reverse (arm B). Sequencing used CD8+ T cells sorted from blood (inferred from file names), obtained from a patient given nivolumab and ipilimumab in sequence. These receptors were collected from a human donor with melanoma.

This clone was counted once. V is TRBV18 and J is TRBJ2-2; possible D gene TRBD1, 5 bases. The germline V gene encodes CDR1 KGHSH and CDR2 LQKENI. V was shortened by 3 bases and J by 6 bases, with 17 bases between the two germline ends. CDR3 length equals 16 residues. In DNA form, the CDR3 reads TGTGCCAGCTCACCTCAAGGGGCGGTTATCGCCGGGGAGCTGTTTTTT. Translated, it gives CASSPQGAVIAGELFF.

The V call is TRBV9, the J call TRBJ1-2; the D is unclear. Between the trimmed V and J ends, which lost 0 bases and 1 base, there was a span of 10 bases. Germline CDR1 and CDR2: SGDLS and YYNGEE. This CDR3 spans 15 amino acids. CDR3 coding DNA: TGTGCCAGCAGCGTAGTGGCACAAAGTAACTATGGCTACACCTTC. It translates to CASSVVAQSNYGYTF.

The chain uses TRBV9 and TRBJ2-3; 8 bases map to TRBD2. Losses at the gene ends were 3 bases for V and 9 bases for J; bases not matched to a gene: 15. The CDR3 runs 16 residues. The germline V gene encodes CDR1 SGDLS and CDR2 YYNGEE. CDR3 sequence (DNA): TGTGCCAGCAGCGCCAGACGCGGGGGGCCACAAGAGACGCAGTATTTT. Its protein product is CASSARRGGPQETQYF.

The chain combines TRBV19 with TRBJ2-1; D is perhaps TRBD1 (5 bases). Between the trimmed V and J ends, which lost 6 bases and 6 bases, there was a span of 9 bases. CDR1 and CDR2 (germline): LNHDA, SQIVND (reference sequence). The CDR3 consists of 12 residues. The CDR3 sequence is CASRQGFNEQFF. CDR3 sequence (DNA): TGTGCCAGTAGGCAGGGCTTCAATGAGCAGTTCTTC.

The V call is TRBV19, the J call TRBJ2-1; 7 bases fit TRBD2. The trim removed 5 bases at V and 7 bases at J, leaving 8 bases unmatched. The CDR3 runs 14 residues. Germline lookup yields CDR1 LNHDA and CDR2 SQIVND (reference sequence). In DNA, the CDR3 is TGTGCCAGTAGTGACGGGGGGATTTGGAATGAGCAGTTCTTC. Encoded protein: CASSDGGIWNEQFF.